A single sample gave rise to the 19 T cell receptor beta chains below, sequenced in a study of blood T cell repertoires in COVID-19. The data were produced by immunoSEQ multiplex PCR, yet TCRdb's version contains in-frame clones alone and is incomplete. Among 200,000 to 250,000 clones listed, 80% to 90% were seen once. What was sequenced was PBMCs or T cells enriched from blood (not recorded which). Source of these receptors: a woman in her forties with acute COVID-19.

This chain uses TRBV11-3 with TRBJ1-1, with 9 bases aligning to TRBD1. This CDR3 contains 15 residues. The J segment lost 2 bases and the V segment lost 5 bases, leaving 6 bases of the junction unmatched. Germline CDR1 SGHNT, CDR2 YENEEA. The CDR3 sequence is CASSTGTGRNTEAFF. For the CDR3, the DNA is TGTGCCAGCAGCACCGGGACAGGGAGAAACACTGAAGCTTTCTTT.

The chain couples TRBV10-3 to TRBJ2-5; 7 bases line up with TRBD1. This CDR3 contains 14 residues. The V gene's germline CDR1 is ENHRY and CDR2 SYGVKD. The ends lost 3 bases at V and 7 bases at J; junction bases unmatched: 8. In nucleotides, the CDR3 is TGTGCCATCAGTGAAAACAGGGGATTTGCGACCCAGTACTTC. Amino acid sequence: CAISENRGFATQYF.

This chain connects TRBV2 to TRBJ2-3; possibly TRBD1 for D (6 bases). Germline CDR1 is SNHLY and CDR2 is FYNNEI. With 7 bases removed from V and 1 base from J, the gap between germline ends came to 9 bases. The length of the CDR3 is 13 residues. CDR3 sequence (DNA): TGTGCCAGCACCCGGACAGGCACAGATACGCAGTATTTT. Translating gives CASTRTGTDTQYF.

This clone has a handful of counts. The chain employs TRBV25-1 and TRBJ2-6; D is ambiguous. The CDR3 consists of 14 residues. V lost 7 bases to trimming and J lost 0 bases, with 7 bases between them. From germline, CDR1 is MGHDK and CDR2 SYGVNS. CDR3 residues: CASTTGSGANVLTF. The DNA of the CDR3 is TGTGCCAGCACCACGGGCTCTGGGGCCAACGTCCTGACTTTC. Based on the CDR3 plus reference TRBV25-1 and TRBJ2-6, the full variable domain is EADIYQTPRYLVIGTGKKITLECSQTMGHDKMYWYQQDPGMELHLIHYSYGVNSTEKGDLSSESTVSRIRTEHFPLTLESARPSHTSQYLCASTTGSGANVLTFGAGSRLTVL.

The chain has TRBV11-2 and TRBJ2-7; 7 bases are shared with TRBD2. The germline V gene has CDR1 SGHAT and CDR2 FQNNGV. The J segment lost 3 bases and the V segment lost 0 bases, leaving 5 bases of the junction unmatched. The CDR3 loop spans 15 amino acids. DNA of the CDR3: TGTGCCAGCAGCTTAGATGCTAGCGGAGTCTACGAGCAGTACTTC. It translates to CASSLDASGVYEQYF.

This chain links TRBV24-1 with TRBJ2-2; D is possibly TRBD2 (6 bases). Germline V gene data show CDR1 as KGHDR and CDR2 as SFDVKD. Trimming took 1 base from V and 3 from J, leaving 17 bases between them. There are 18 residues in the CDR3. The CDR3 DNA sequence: TGTGCCACCAGTGATTTTGGTCGGCTTAGCGGTCACACCGGGGAGCTGTTTTTT. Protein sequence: CATSDFGRLSGHTGELFF.

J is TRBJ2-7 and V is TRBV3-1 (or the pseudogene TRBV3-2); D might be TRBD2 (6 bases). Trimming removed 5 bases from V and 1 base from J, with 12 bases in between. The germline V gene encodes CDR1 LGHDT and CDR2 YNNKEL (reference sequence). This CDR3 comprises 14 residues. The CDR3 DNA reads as TGTGCCAGCAGCAATCTACTAGCATCCTACGAGCAGTACTTC. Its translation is CASSNLLASYEQYF.

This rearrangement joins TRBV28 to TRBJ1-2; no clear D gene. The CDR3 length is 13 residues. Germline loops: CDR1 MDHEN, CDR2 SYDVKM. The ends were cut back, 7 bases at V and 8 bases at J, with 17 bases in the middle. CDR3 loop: CASTQKGGGGYTF. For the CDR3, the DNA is TGTGCCAGCACGCAGAAGGGAGGAGGAGGCTACACCTTC.

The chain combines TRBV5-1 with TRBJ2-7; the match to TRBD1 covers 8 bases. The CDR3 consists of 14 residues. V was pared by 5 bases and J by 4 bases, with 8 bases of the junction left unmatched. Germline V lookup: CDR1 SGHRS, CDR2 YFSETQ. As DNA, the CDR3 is TGCGCCAGCAGTCCAGGGACAGGTTTGTACGAGCAGTACTTC. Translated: CASSPGTGLYEQYF.

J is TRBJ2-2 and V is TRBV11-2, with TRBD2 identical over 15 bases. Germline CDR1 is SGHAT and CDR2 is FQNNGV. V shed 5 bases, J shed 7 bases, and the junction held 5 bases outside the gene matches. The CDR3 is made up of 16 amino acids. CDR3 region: CASSIGTSGRHGELFF. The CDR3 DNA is TGTGCCAGCAGCATAGGGACTAGCGGGAGGCACGGGGAGCTGTTTTTT. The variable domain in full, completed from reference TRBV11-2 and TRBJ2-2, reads EAGVAQSPRYKIIEKRQSVAFWCNPISGHATLYWYQQILGQGPKLLIQFQNNGVVDDSQLPKDRFSAERLKGVDSTLKIQPAKLEDSAVYLCASSIGTSGRHGELFFGEGSRLTVL.

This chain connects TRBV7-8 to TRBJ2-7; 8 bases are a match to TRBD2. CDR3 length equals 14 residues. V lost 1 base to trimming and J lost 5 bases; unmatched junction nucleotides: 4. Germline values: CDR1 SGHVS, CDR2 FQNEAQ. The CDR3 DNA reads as TGTGCCAGCAGCTTAGTTCAAGCGGGGGACGAGCAGTACTTC. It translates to CASSLVQAGDEQYF.

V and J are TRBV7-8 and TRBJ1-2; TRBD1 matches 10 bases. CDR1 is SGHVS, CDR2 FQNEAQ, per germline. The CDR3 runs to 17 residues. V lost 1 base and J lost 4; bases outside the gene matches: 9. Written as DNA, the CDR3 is TGTGCCAGCAGCTTAGAACGCTTCGGGACAGGGGCCTATGGCTACACCTTC. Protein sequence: CASSLERFGTGAYGYTF.

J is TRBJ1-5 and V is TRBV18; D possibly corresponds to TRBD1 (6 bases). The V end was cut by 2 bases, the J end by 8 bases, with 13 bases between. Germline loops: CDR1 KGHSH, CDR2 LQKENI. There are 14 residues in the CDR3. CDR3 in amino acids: CASSPNTGREPQHF. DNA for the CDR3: TGTGCCAGCTCACCAAACACAGGGCGAGAGCCCCAGCATTTT.

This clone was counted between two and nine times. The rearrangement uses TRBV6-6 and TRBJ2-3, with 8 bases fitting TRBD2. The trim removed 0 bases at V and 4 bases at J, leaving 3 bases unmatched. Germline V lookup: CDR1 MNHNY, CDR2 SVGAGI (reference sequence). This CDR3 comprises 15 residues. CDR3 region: CASSYSAREADTQYF. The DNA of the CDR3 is TGTGCCAGCAGTTACTCGGCGCGGGAGGCAGATACGCAGTATTTT.

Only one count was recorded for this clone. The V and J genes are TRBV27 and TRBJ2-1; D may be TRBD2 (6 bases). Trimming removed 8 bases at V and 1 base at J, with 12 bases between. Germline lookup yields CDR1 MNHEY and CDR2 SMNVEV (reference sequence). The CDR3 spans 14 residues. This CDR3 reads CASYSGLSYNEQFF. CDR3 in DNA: TGTGCCAGCTACTCGGGACTTTCCTACAATGAGCAGTTCTTC.

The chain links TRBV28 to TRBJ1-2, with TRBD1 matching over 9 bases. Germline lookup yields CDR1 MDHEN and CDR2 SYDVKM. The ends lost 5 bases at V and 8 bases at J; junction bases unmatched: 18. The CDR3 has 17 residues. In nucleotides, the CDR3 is TGTGCCAGCAGTCCCCCGGGACAGGGATGGAGGGCCGAGGGCTACACCTTC. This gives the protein CASSPPGQGWRAEGYTF.

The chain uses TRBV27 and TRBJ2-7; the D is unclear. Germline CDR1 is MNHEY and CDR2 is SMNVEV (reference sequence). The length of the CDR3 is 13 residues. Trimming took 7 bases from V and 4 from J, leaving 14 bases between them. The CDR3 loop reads CASKDKGAYEQYF. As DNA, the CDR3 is TGTGCCAGCAAAGATAAAGGAGCTTACGAGCAGTACTTC.

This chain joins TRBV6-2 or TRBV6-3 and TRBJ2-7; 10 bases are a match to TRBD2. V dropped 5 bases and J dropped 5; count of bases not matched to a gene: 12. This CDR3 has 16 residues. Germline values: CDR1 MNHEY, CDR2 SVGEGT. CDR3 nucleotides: TGTGCCAGCAGTGACCCTAGCGGGAGTCCCATAGACGAGCAGTACTTC. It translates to CASSDPSGSPIDEQYF.

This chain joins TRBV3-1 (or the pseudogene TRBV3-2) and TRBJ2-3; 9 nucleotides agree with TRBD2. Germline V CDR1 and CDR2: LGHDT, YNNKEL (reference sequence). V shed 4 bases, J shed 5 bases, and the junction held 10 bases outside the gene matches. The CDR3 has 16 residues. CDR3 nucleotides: TGTGCCAGCAGCCTTATCCCTAGCGGGATAAAAGATACGCAGTATTTT. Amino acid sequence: CASSLIPSGIKDTQYF.